This T cell receptor beta chain was obtained from a study of blood T cell repertoires in COVID-19. Residents of about two dozen US areas, aged roughly 18 to 90 years, made up the participants. Self-reported history from a screening survey and questionnaire set each donor's cohort. Clones were read by immunoSEQ multiplex PCR, and TCRdb kept only the in-frame ones, dropping some. Of 350,000 or so clones listed, about 86% are singletons. Germline trimming cut 6 bases from V and 6 bases from J; bases unmatched to any gene: 8. This CDR3 has 14 residues. From germline, CDR1 is MNHEY and CDR2 SVGEGT. This TCR came from a woman between 40 and 55 years old with acute COVID-19. Sequenced material: PBMCs or T cells enriched from blood (not recorded which). The chain is built from TRBV6-2 or TRBV6-3 and TRBJ1-2; 9 bases fit TRBD1. The CDR3 DNA is TGTGCCAGCAGCACTCCGGGACAGGGTGATGGCTACACCTTC. It yields the protein CASSTPGQGDGYTF.